The 9 T cell receptor beta chains listed next were all sequenced from one sample in a study of T cell repertoires in cytomegalovirus infection. TCRdb analysed the reads with MiXCR anew, one entry per CDR3 protein. The profile shows roughly 140,000 distinct CDR3 sequences, less than 25% of them singletons. The specimen sequenced was PBMCs. These TCRs come from a human donor in good health (CMV status not recorded). Some clones in this sample may be carry-over from other donors' samples.

This clonotype came up many times. The chain has TRBV11-2 and TRBJ2-7; the D gene could be TRBD1 or TRBD2 (7 bases each). Trimming cost V 5 bases and J 1 base, with 12 bases left between them. Germline V gene data show CDR1 as SGHAT and CDR2 as FQNNGV. CDR3 length equals 14 residues. The CDR3 DNA reads TGTGCCAGCAGCCGACAGGGAGGGTCCTACGAGCAGTACTTC. This encodes CASSRQGGSYEQYF.

The J gene is TRBJ2-1, the V gene TRBV7-2; D unclear. CDR1 and CDR2 from the germline V gene are SGHTA and FQGNSA. Deletions cut 3 bases from V and 6 bases from J, with 9 bases between. The CDR3 is 13 residues long. CDR3 nucleotides: TGTGCCAGCAGCTTCGACTCTCGCAATGAGCAGTTCTTC. Encoded protein: CASSFDSRNEQFF. The variable domain in full, with the rest retrieved from reference TRBV7-2 and TRBJ2-1, is GAGVSQSPSNKVTEKGKDVELRCDPISGHTALYWYRQSLGQGLEFLIYFQGNSAPDKSGLPSDRFSAERTGGSVSTLTIQRTQQEDSAVYLCASSFDSRNEQFFGPGTRLTVL.

This clonotype occurred a few times. The chain employs TRBV6-1 and TRBJ2-5; D ambiguous. V lost 6 bases and J lost 0, with 8 bases in between. Germline-derived CDR1 and CDR2 are MNHNS and SASEGT. The CDR3 is 13 amino acids. The CDR3 here is CASRGPHQETQYF. As DNA, the CDR3 is TGTGCCAGCAGAGGACCTCACCAAGAGACCCAGTACTTC.

This clonotype was counted at least ten times. The CDR3 loop is CASRHPGGGVQETQYF. Here the CDR3 DNA reads TGTGCCAGCAGACATCCGGGGGGGGGCGTCCAAGAGACCCAGTACTTC. This chain uses TRBV7-2 with TRBJ2-5, with 8 bases matching TRBD2. V lost 6 bases to trimming and J lost 1 base; unmatched junction nucleotides: 10. Germline CDR1 SGHTA, CDR2 FQGNSA. The CDR3 loop spans 16 amino acids.

The J gene is TRBJ1-1, the V gene TRBV12-3 or TRBV12-4; no definite D call. The CDR3 covers 16 residues. The V end lost 3 bases, the J end lost 1 base, and 15 bases lay between the germline ends. DNA for the CDR3: TGTGCCAGCAGTTTTCCGGCAAACCGACAGAACACTGAAGCTTTCTTT. Amino acid sequence: CASSFPANRQNTEAFF.

The gene calls are TRBV6-6 and TRBJ1-5; D call uncertain. The CDR3 has 14 amino acids. Germline-derived CDR1 and CDR2 are MNHNY and SVGAGI (reference sequence). V lost 4 bases and J lost 2, with 9 bases in between. The CDR3 region is CASSLNDGNQPQHF. CDR3 nucleotides: TGTGCCAGCAGTTTAAACGATGGCAATCAGCCCCAGCATTTT.

This clonotype has just a few counts. This chain connects TRBV5-4 to TRBJ2-1, with 15 positions matching TRBD2. The CDR3 loop spans 15 amino acids. With V trimmed by 4 bases and J by 8 bases, 4 bases remained unmatched. CDR1 is SGHNT and CDR2 is YYREEE in the germline V gene (reference sequence). CDR3 region: CASSERTSGRDEQFF. The CDR3, as DNA: TGTGCCAGCAGCGAAAGGACTAGCGGGAGGGATGAGCAGTTCTTC.

J is TRBJ1-1 and V is TRBV12-5; 7 bases match TRBD1. Germline V gene lookup returns CDR1 LGHNT and CDR2 FRNRAP. Trimming at V came to 4 bases and at J to 1 base, leaving 3 bases not matched to a gene. CDR3 length: 14 amino acids. CDR3 DNA: TGTGCTAGTGGTTCCACAGGGGCGAACACTGAAGCTTTCTTT. Translating gives CASGSTGANTEAFF.

The V gene is TRBV28, the J gene TRBJ2-3, with 7 bases matching TRBD1. CDR3 length: 14 amino acids. Germline V gene sequence: CDR1 MDHEN, CDR2 SYDVKM. J gave up 2 bases and V 6 bases, and 5 bases lay outside the gene matches. The CDR3 reads CASSLGQVTDTQYF. The CDR3 DNA sequence: TGTGCCAGCAGCCTCGGACAGGTCACAGATACGCAGTATTTT. Full variable domain (missing parts from reference TRBV28 and TRBJ2-3): DVKVTQSSRYLVKRTGEKVFLECVQDMDHENMFWYRQDPGLGLRLIYFSYDVKMKEKGDIPEGYSVSREKKERFSLILESASTNQTSMYLCASSLGQVTDTQYFGPGTRLTVL.